These T cell receptor beta chains were read from a single sample in a study of early T cells in non-severe SARS-CoV-2 infection. Each CDR3 protein is one row after TCRdb ran MiXCR on the 5' RACE reads. In the table there are around 57,000 distinct CDR3 sequences, just over 8% of which are singletons. The sample comprised whole blood. These receptors all come from an adult who was a healthcare worker with PCR-confirmed SARS-CoV-2 infection or an uninfected control (not recorded which). Each CDR3 is given with its conserved first and last residue. A D gene is named only where the DNA matches it firmly. Only some rows state a clone size, as once, few, many or a class for expanded clones.

TRBV7-9	TRBD2	-	TRBJ2-7	TGTGCCAGCAGCCCTAGCGGGAAACCCTACGAGCAGTACTTC	CASSPSGKPYEQYF
TRBV5-4	-	many	TRBJ1-1	TGTGCCAGCAGCTTCAGGGCAGCAGGGACTGAAGCTTTCTTT	CASSFRAAGTEAFF
TRBV10-3	TRBD2	-	TRBJ2-3	TGTGCCATCAGTGAAAAGATTGCGGGGGGGCTAACAGATACGCAGTATTTT	CAISEKIAGGLTDTQYF
TRBV6-5	-	many	TRBJ1-1	TGTGCCAGCAGTTTCGGTGGATTGGACACTGAAGCTTTCTTT	CASSFGGLDTEAFF
TRBV12-3/TRBV12-4	-	many	TRBJ2-4	TGTGCCAGCAGTTTGGGGGCACATAGCATTCAGTACTTC	CASSLGAHSIQYF
TRBV9	-	many	TRBJ2-7	TGTGCCAGCAGCCCCTCTTGGGGGGAGCAGTACTTC	CASSPSWGEQYF
TRBV3-1	-	-	TRBJ2-2	TGTGCCAGCAGCCAAGATGATAGGAGGGGCGGGCTGTTTTTT	CASSQDDRRGGLFF
TRBV27	TRBD1	-	TRBJ2-5	TGTGCCAGCAGCCAGGACAGGGAGCAAGAGACCCAGTACTTC	CASSQDREQETQYF
TRBV6-5	TRBD1	many	TRBJ1-2	TGTGCCAGCAGTTACGGGACAGGGGGCGAAATCCACTATGGCTACACCTTC	CASSYGTGGEIHYGYTF
TRBV6-2/TRBV6-3	-	many	TRBJ2-5	TGTGCCAGCAGTTACCTCAGCGACCAAGAGACCCAGTACTTC	CASSYLSDQETQYF
TRBV10-2	-	-	TRBJ1-1	TGCGCCAGCATAAACTTCCAGGGAGTCACTGAAGCTTTCTTT	CASINFQGVTEAFF
TRBV20-1	TRBD1	many	TRBJ2-3	TGCAGTACCATCCGACAGGGGTTAGCTGATACGCAGTATTTT	CSTIRQGLADTQYF
TRBV10-3	TRBD1	few	TRBJ2-7	TGTGCCATCAGTGAAGACAGGGGCCACGAGCAGTACTTC	CAISEDRGHEQYF
TRBV13	-	many	TRBJ1-2	TGTGCCAGCAGCTCGGGACCCCCCCTAAACTATGGCTACACCTTC	CASSSGPPLNYGYTF
TRBV12-3/TRBV12-4	-	-	TRBJ2-7	TGTGCCAGCAGTTTTGGCCCCCACCTCGAGCAGTACTTC	CASSFGPHLEQYF
TRBV18	-	few	TRBJ2-5	TGTGCCAGCTCACTGGGACACGTCCAAGAGACCCAGTACTTC	CASSLGHVQETQYF
TRBV7-6	-	few	TRBJ1-4	TGTGCCAGCAGCTTACCTGGACAACGTATTCGAAAACTGTTTTTT	CASSLPGQRIRKLFF
TRBV27	TRBD1	many	TRBJ1-2	TGTGCCAGCAGTTTAGAAAGGGGGCAGGGCTACACCTTC	CASSLERGQGYTF
TRBV2	TRBD2	few	TRBJ2-2	TGTGCCAGCAGTTCCCCGGGACTAGCGGGGGACGGGGAGCTGTTTTTT	CASSSPGLAGDGELFF
TRBV6-1	-	-	TRBJ1-1	TGTGCCAGCAGTGGTTTGAGAGGTACTGAAGCTTTCTTT	CASSGLRGTEAFF
TRBV24-1	-	many	TRBJ2-2	TGTGCCACCAGTGATTTGGGAGGACCGACGGTCGGGGAGCTGTTTTTT	CATSDLGGPTVGELFF
TRBV2	-	few	TRBJ2-7	TGTGCCAGCAGTGAATCAGTCTACGAGCAGTACTTC	CASSESVYEQYF
TRBV6-8	-	-	TRBJ1-5	TGTGCCAGCATCCCGACAAATGGCAGCAATCAGCCCCAGCATTTT	CASIPTNGSNQPQHF
TRBV11-2	-	-	TRBJ2-2	TGTGCCAGCAGCTTAACGAACGGGGGCACCGGGGAGCTGTTTTTT	CASSLTNGGTGELFF
TRBV7-9	TRBD1	few	TRBJ1-4	TGTGCCAGCAGCCCCCAGGGGGACAGGGCTAATGAAAAACTGTTTTTT	CASSPQGDRANEKLFF
TRBV11-2	TRBD1	few	TRBJ2-7	TGTGCCAGCAGCTTACCGGGACAGGGCCTGTCCGAGCAGTACTTC	CASSLPGQGLSEQYF
TRBV6-5	-	many	TRBJ2-5	TGTGCCAGCAGTTACGGTGTTATCCAAGAGACCCAGTACTTC	CASSYGVIQETQYF
TRBV9	-	once	TRBJ1-5	TGTGCCAGCAGCGCGGGCCTCGAAGAACAGCCCCAGCATTTT	CASSAGLEEQPQHF
TRBV5-1	-	many	TRBJ2-7	TGCGCCAGCAGCGGGGGTGGGAGTCCCTCCGGGCAGTACTTC	CASSGGGSPSGQYF
TRBV7-6	TRBD1	many	TRBJ1-2	TGTGCCAGCAGCTTAGGGGGACAGACTAACTATGGCTACACCTTC	CASSLGGQTNYGYTF
TRBV5-6	-	-	TRBJ2-3	TGTGCCAGCATAAGATGGGAGGGCACAGATACGCAGTATTTT	CASIRWEGTDTQYF
TRBV6-1	TRBD1	many	TRBJ2-2	TGTGCCAGCAGTGAACCGGGACAGGCCACCGGGGAGCTGTTTTTT	CASSEPGQATGELFF
TRBV7-8	-	many	TRBJ2-1	TGTGCCAGCAGCTTAGCCGGGGGTGAGCAGTTCTTC	CASSLAGGEQFF
TRBV5-1	-	few	TRBJ1-1	TGCGCCAGCAGCTTGGTTGGGGCGGGGGACACTGAAGCTTTCTTT	CASSLVGAGDTEAFF
TRBV11-2	TRBD1	many	TRBJ1-4	TGTGCCAGCAGCCCAGGAGGGACAGGAAATGAAAAACTGTTTTTT	CASSPGGTGNEKLFF
TRBV20-1	TRBD1	once	TRBJ1-4	TGCAGTGCGGAGGCGGGACAGGGAGTAACTAATGAAAAACTGTTTTTT	CSAEAGQGVTNEKLFF
TRBV29-1	-	many	TRBJ2-1	TGCAGCGTTGATACCAGGGCGCACAATGAGCAGTTCTTC	CSVDTRAHNEQFF
TRBV7-6	-	-	TRBJ1-4	TGTGCCAGCAGCTTAGAGGCTAATGAAAAACTGTTTTTT	CASSLEANEKLFF
TRBV20-1	TRBD2	many	TRBJ2-1	TGCAGTGCCGAACTAGCGGGACTCAATGAGCAGTTCTTC	CSAELAGLNEQFF
TRBV20-1	TRBD1	-	TRBJ2-5	TGCAGTGCTTCGGGACAGGCACAAGAGACCCAGTACTTC	CSASGQAQETQYF
TRBV14	TRBD1	many	TRBJ2-7	TGTGCCAGCAGCCATACCGGGACAGGAACCTACGAGCAGTACTTC	CASSHTGTGTYEQYF
TRBV7-2	-	-	TRBJ1-2	TGTGCCAGCAGCATAGGACTACAGGGTCTCTATGGCTACACCTTC	CASSIGLQGLYGYTF
TRBV9	TRBD2	many	TRBJ2-7	TGTGCCAGCAGCGTAGCGGGAGGACGCTACGAGCAGTACTTC	CASSVAGGRYEQYF
TRBV20-1	-	many	TRBJ1-2	TGCAGTGCTAGCAAACAGGGACTTGGTCACGCCTACACCTTC	CSASKQGLGHAYTF
TRBV27	-	many	TRBJ2-7	TGTGCCAGCAGTTCGCCAGGGGGGACCCTCTCCTACGAGCAGTACTTC	CASSSPGGTLSYEQYF
TRBV29-1	-	many	TRBJ1-5	TGCAGCGTACCGAATAGCAATCAGCCCCAGCATTTT	CSVPNSNQPQHF
TRBV7-6	TRBD1	-	TRBJ2-1	TGTGCCAGCAGCTTAACGATTGGGACAGGGGCCAATGAGCAGTTCTTC	CASSLTIGTGANEQFF
TRBV19	-	many	TRBJ1-5	TGTGCCAGTAGTTCCCTGGCCTCTGGGCCTCAGCCCCAGCATTTT	CASSSLASGPQPQHF
TRBV7-2	-	-	TRBJ2-2	TGTGCCAGCAGCTCAACTTTGGACAGGGAGCTGTTTTTT	CASSSTLDRELFF
TRBV7-2	TRBD1	many	TRBJ1-2	TGTGCCAGCAGCTTAGATCCGGGACAGAGACTCTATGGCTACACCTTC	CASSLDPGQRLYGYTF
TRBV7-2	-	-	TRBJ2-3	TGTGCCAGCAGCTTAATGGGGCGGGATACGCAGTATTTT	CASSLMGRDTQYF
TRBV20-1	-	many	TRBJ2-5	TGCAGTGCTAAACAAACGGAGACCCAGTACTTC	CSAKQTETQYF
TRBV2	-	few	TRBJ1-1	TGTGCCAGCAGTGATGGGTGGGCCTCTAGCTCTGAAGCTTTCTTT	CASSDGWASSSEAFF